A single sample gave rise to the 28 T cell receptor beta chains below, sequenced in a study of identical twins. TCRdb reprocessed the 5' RACE reads with MiXCR, giving one entry per CDR3 protein. The sample includes fewer than 250,000 distinct CDR3 sequences, roughly 7% of them seen just once. The same sample was also used in a study of yellow fever vaccine responses in identical twins.

The source material was memory (CD45RO+) T cells sorted from blood. The receptors stem from a woman aged 18-29 years in good health.

This clonotype appeared a few times. The J gene is TRBJ2-6, the V gene TRBV12-5; D tentatively fits TRBD1 or TRBD2 (6 bases each). The CDR3 spans 18 residues. Trimming pared 4 bases from V and 0 bases from J, leaving 16 bases between. Germline V lookup: CDR1 LGHNT, CDR2 FRNRAP. This CDR3 is CASGSPQGRSSGANVLTF. The DNA of the CDR3 is TGTGCTAGTGGTTCACCGCAGGGGAGGAGCTCTGGGGCCAACGTCCTGACTTTC.

This clonotype was observed a handful of times. The V gene is TRBV12-3 or TRBV12-4, the J gene TRBJ2-1; 10 bases map to TRBD2. This CDR3 contains 15 residues. With 2 bases clipped from V and 9 bases from J, the junction kept 7 bases outside the gene matches. The CDR3 DNA reads as TGTGCCAGCAGTTTACGGATTGTAGCGGGAGGTGAGCAGTTCTTC. As protein: CASSLRIVAGGEQFF.

The rearrangement uses TRBV15 and TRBJ1-2; tentative D call: TRBD1 (5 bases). The length of the CDR3 is 14 residues. Germline V gives CDR1 LNHNV, CDR2 YYDKDF (reference sequence). Trimming took 0 bases from V and 3 from J, leaving 8 bases between them. CDR3 nucleotide sequence: TGTGCCACCAGCAGAGACAGGGTGGACTATGGCTACACCTTC. It specifies CATSRDRVDYGYTF.

The V and J genes are TRBV20-1 and TRBJ2-1; no clear D gene. The CDR3 has 12 residues. Trimming took off 6 bases at V and 9 bases at J, with 15 bases between the two ends. Looked up from germline, CDR1 is DFQATT and CDR2 is SNEGSKA (reference sequence). This CDR3 reads CSAEATAAEQFF. DNA for the CDR3: TGCAGTGCAGAGGCAACAGCTGCTGAGCAGTTCTTC.

This clonotype was found many times. This chain links TRBV10-2 with TRBJ2-4, with a possible D match to TRBD1 (6 bases). Trimming removed 1 base at V and 3 bases at J, with 13 bases between. The germline gives CDR1 WSHSY, CDR2 SAAADI. The CDR3 consists of 16 residues. The DNA for the CDR3 is TGCGCCAGCAGTGAGTTAAGAGGGGGAGTCAAAAACATTCAGTACTTC. This encodes CASSELRGGVKNIQYF.

This clonotype turned up a few times. The chain links TRBV19 to TRBJ2-7; D may be TRBD2 (6 bases). The V gene's germline CDR1 is LNHDA and CDR2 SQIVND (reference sequence). Trimming pared 5 bases from V and 1 base from J, leaving 9 bases between. This CDR3 is 13 amino acids long. The CDR3 sequence is CASSRGLSYEQYV. CDR3 nucleotide sequence: TGTGCCAGTAGTCGGGGGTTATCCTACGAGCAGTACGTC.

The table lists this clonotype with a few counts. The chain employs TRBV6-5 and TRBJ2-2, with 10 bases matching TRBD2. The CDR3 contains 16 residues. CDR1 is MNHEY and CDR2 is SVGAGI in the germline V gene. J lost 6 bases, V lost 4 bases, and 8 bases had no gene match. Here the CDR3 reads CASSFSLLAGAGELFF. The CDR3 region has the DNA TGTGCCAGCAGTTTCTCACTTCTAGCGGGAGCCGGGGAGCTGTTTTTT.

This clonotype occurred many times. The chain uses TRBV4-1 and TRBJ2-3; D is perhaps TRBD1 (5 bases). The CDR3 sequence is 21 residues long. V lost 2 bases and J lost 2, with 29 bases in between. The germline V gene has CDR1 MGHRA and CDR2 YSYEKL. The CDR3 DNA reads TGCGCCAGCAGCCAACCGACCATGGCGGACAACACCAAAGAGAACACAGATACGCAGTATTTT. It codes for CASSQPTMADNTKENTDTQYF.

This clonotype was seen a few times. The chain uses TRBV6-4 and TRBJ2-1, with D tentatively TRBD1 (6 bases). Germline loops: CDR1 MRHNA, CDR2 SNTAGT. Trimming cost V 6 bases and J 5 bases, with 17 bases left between them. The CDR3 covers 15 residues. The CDR3 loop reads CASSEQGVPDNEQFF. CDR3 nucleotides: TGTGCCAGCAGCGAACAGGGCGTTCCGGACAATGAGCAGTTCTTC.

CDR3 amino acids: CASSFARANSPLHF. The DNA of the CDR3 is TGTGCCAGCAGCTTTGCGAGGGCCAATTCACCCCTCCACTTT. This chain joins TRBV11-3 and TRBJ1-6; no definite D call. Germline CDR1 SGHNT, CDR2 YENEEA. The CDR3 is 14 amino acids. Trimming cost V 3 bases and J 7 bases, with 10 bases left between them. The entire variable domain, with the rest obtained from reference TRBV11-3 and TRBJ1-6, is as follows: EAGVVQSPRYKIIEKKQPVAFWCNPISGHNTLYWYLQNLGQGPELLIRYENEEAVDDSQLPKDRFSAERLKGVDSTLKIQPAELGDSAVYLCASSFARANSPLHFGNGTRLTVT.

This clonotype has a count of ten or more. The chain combines TRBV5-1 with TRBJ2-2; 7 positions agree with TRBD1. This CDR3 is 14 amino acids long. The V and J ends lost 5 bases and 3 bases, in that order; junction bases with no gene match: 4. The germline CDR1 and CDR2 sequences are SGHRS and YFSETQ. The CDR3 sequence: CASSNGQDTGELFF. The CDR3 DNA is TGCGCCAGCAGTAATGGACAGGACACCGGGGAGCTGTTTTTT.

This clonotype was counted ten times or more. The chain links TRBV5-1 to TRBJ1-5; TRBD1 agrees at 9 bases. The germline V gene encodes CDR1 SGHRS and CDR2 YFSETQ. After removal of 3 bases from V and 9 bases from J, the junction contained 4 bases not matched to a gene. CDR3 size: 13 residues. CDR3 sequence: CASSWDRATPQHF. CDR3 sequence (DNA): TGCGCCAGCAGCTGGGACAGGGCGACGCCCCAGCATTTT.

This rearrangement joins TRBV27 to TRBJ1-4, with D possibly being TRBD1 (6 bases). Trimming took 3 bases from V and 5 from J, leaving 13 bases between them. The CDR3 has 15 amino acids. CDR1 is MNHEY, CDR2 SMNVEV, per germline (reference sequence). The CDR3 loop reads CASSFRRGRNEKLFF. CDR3 nucleotide sequence: TGTGCCAGCAGTTTTAGACGGGGGCGAAATGAAAAACTGTTTTTT.

This chain links TRBV14 with TRBJ2-1; tentatively, D is TRBD1 or TRBD2 (5 bases each). The V gene lost 0 bases and the J gene lost 2 bases, with 8 bases spanning the gap. From germline, CDR1 is SGHDN and CDR2 FVKESK. This CDR3 has 15 amino acids. CDR3 protein: CASSQEGVPYNEQFF. The CDR3 DNA reads TGTGCCAGCAGCCAAGAGGGGGTCCCCTACAATGAGCAGTTCTTC. The full variable domain, rest sourced from reference TRBV14 and TRBJ2-1, is EAGVTQFPSHSVIEKGQTVTLRCDPISGHDNLYWYRRVMGKEIKFLLHFVKESKQDESGMPNNRFLAERTGGTYSTLKVQPAELEDSGVYFCASSQEGVPYNEQFFGPGTRLTVL.

This clonotype was found many times. CDR3 sequence (DNA): TGTGCCACCAGTGATCCGGACAATCAAGAGACCCAGTACTTC. Encoded protein: CATSDPDNQETQYF. The chain joins TRBV24-1 to TRBJ2-5, with D maybe TRBD1 (5 bases). CDR3 length: 14 residues. The germline CDR1 and CDR2 sequences are KGHDR and SFDVKD. Deletions cut 3 bases from V and 2 bases from J, with 9 bases between.

The chain joins TRBV19 to TRBJ1-5, with D perhaps matching TRBD1 (6 bases). V gave up 1 base and J gave up 5 bases, with 12 bases separating them. Per germline, CDR1 LNHDA and CDR2 SQIVND (reference sequence). This CDR3 region has 15 residues. Written as DNA, the CDR3 is TGTGCCAGTAGTATAGGATCGGGGGCCGATCAGCCCCAGCATTTT. Its translation is CASSIGSGADQPQHF.

This clonotype was seen repeatedly, ten times or more. The V and J genes are TRBV7-8 and TRBJ1-4; 7 bases agree with TRBD1. CDR1 and CDR2 from the germline V gene are SGHVS and FQNEAQ. The CDR3 length is 19 residues. The V and J ends lost 3 bases and 8 bases, in that order; junction bases with no gene match: 21. The CDR3 here is CASSLEFTGQLRTSEKLFF. The CDR3 DNA sequence: TGTGCCAGCAGCTTGGAATTTACGGGACAGCTCCGAACTAGCGAAAAACTGTTTTTT.

The V gene is TRBV10-3, the J gene TRBJ1-1, with D perhaps TRBD1 (6 bases). The CDR3 sequence is 14 residues long. V shed 3 bases and J shed 0 bases, with 8 bases lying between them. Germline V lookup: CDR1 ENHRY, CDR2 SYGVKD. The CDR3 loop is CAISERQVNTEAFF. The CDR3 nucleotides are TGTGCCATCAGTGAAAGACAGGTGAACACTGAAGCTTTCTTT.

The table lists this clonotype with many counts. The genes are TRBV12-3 or TRBV12-4 and TRBJ2-7, with D unclear. The CDR3 totals 13 residues. The V end was cut by 1 base, the J end by 3 bases, with 7 bases between. The chain's CDR3 is CASSLDRHYEQYF. CDR3 bases: TGTGCCAGCAGTTTAGACAGACACTACGAGCAGTACTTC.

The CDR3 DNA reads as TGCGCCAGCAGCTTGGGACAGTCTAGGTACGAGCAGTACTTC. Amino acids: CASSLGQSRYEQYF. This chain connects TRBV5-1 to TRBJ2-7, with D possibly matching TRBD1 (5 bases). CDR1 is SGHRS, CDR2 YFSETQ, per germline. With 0 bases removed from V and 4 bases from J, the gap between germline ends came to 11 bases. The CDR3 consists of 14 residues.

About this clonotype: Relative to the germline gene, one junction end is altered; a read error may explain this. The J gene is TRBJ1-5, the V gene TRBV7-9, with TRBD1 matching over 8 bases. This CDR3 region has 13 residues. The germline gives CDR1 SEHNR, CDR2 FQNEAQ (reference sequence). CDR3 loop: CASSGQGNHPQHF. In nucleotides, the CDR3 is TGTGCCAGCAGCGGACAGGGCAATCACCCCCAGCATTTT.

This clonotype was picked up many times. This chain's CDR3 is CSVGQGEPSGANVLTF. CDR3 coding DNA: TGCAGCGTCGGACAGGGGGAACCTTCTGGGGCCAACGTCCTGACTTTC. The rearrangement links TRBV29-1 to TRBJ2-6; 10 bases are a match to TRBD1. Germline V gene sequence: CDR1 SQVTM, CDR2 ANQGSEA. This CDR3 has 16 residues. The J segment lost 1 base and the V segment lost 6 bases, leaving 6 bases of the junction unmatched.

V usage is TRBV12-3 or TRBV12-4 and J usage is TRBJ2-3; D might be TRBD1 or TRBD2, each matching 5 bases. This CDR3 has 14 residues. The V end was cut by 5 bases, the J end by 0 bases, with 9 bases between. The CDR3 DNA reads as TGTGCCAGCAGTGGAGGACACAGCACAGATACGCAGTATTTT. It encodes CASSGGHSTDTQYF.

The V call is TRBV27, the J call TRBJ2-7; 7 nucleotides match TRBD2. Germline CDR1 and CDR2: MNHEY and SMNVEV (reference sequence). The CDR3 length is 16 residues. Trimming cost V 1 base and J 1 base; bases outside gene matches: 7. This CDR3 reads CASSLWLAVPSYEQYF. The CDR3 DNA is TGTGCCAGCAGTTTATGGCTAGCGGTTCCTTCCTACGAGCAGTACTTC.

There are a few counts of this clonotype. The chain combines TRBV29-1 with TRBJ1-1, with D tentatively TRBD1 (6 bases). V was trimmed by 7 bases and J by 4 bases, leaving 19 bases between them. CDR1 is SQVTM, CDR2 ANQGSEA, per germline. This CDR3 spans 14 amino acids. CDR3 sequence (DNA): TGCAGCGGAAATCCAGGGGAATTCGGCACTGAAGCTTTCTTT. Protein: CSGNPGEFGTEAFF.

In its sample, this clonotype was seen a few times. The gene calls are TRBV7-9 and TRBJ2-5; D not certain. Germline CDR1 reads SEHNR; CDR2 reads FQNEAQ (reference sequence). The CDR3 is 13 amino acids. Trimming stripped 2 bases from V and 5 bases from J, with 9 bases between. CDR3 in DNA: TGTGCCAGCAGCTTACTGGTCAAGGAGACCCAGTACTTC. This codes for CASSLLVKETQYF.

CDR3 DNA: TGCAGTGCGCAAGAACCCGGGACAAACAATGAGCAGTTCTTC. Translated: CSAQEPGTNNEQFF. V usage is TRBV20-1 and J usage is TRBJ2-1; a weak D match, TRBD1 (6 bases). Germline CDR1 and CDR2: DFQATT and SNEGSKA (reference sequence). Trimming stripped 6 bases from V and 5 bases from J, with 17 bases between. The CDR3 runs 14 residues.

V is TRBV5-4 and J is TRBJ2-1; possibly TRBD2 for D (6 bases). The V gene's germline CDR1 is SGHNT and CDR2 YYREEE (reference sequence). V lost 4 bases to trimming and J lost 1 base, with 12 bases between them. The CDR3 runs 15 residues. CDR3 bases: TGTGCCAGCAGCGGGGTAGCGGTATCCTACAATGAGCAGTTCTTC. Its translation: CASSGVAVSYNEQFF.